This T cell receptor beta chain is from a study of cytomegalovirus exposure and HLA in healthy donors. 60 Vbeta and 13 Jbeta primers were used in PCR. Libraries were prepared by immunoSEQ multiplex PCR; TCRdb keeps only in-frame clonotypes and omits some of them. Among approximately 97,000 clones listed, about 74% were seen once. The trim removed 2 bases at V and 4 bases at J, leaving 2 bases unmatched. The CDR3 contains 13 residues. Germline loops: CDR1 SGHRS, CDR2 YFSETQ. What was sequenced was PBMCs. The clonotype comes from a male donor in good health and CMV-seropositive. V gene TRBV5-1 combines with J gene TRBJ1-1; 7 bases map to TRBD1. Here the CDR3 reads CASSFRGATEAFF. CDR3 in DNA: TGCGCCAGCAGCTTCAGGGGGGCCACTGAAGCTTTCTTT.